Below, 29 T cell receptor beta chains from the same sample are listed, as sequenced in a study of blood T cells in healthy people across ages. With a J-beta primer mix and a sample-barcoded 5' primer, a second PCR ran about 7 to 12 cycles. Using its own MiXCR run on the 5' RACE reads, TCRdb lists one record per CDR3 protein. The sample consists of hundreds of thousands of distinct CDR3 sequences, around 21% of them appearing once. Sequencing input: blood. All receptors come from a man in his 70s in good health.

This clonotype was seen more than once but under ten times. The chain carries TRBV7-2 and TRBJ2-3; TRBD2 matches at 10 bases. Germline loops: CDR1 SGHTA, CDR2 FQGNSA. After removal of 5 bases from V and 4 bases from J, the junction contained 6 bases not matched to a gene. The CDR3 totals 15 residues. The CDR3 is CASSRSGRAADTQYF. For the CDR3, the DNA is TGTGCCAGCAGCCGGAGCGGGAGGGCCGCAGATACGCAGTATTTT.

V usage is TRBV4-1 and J usage is TRBJ2-5; 8 nucleotides align to TRBD2. The J call is uncertain, as TRBJ2-7 better fits the DNA end. The V gene's germline CDR1 is MGHRA and CDR2 YSYEKL. The CDR3 runs 16 residues. As DNA, the CDR3 is TGCGCCAGCGCCCCAAGGGGGTCTAGCGGGCCATACGAGCAGTACTTC. The encoded protein is CASAPRGSSGPYEQYF.

The rearrangement links TRBV20-1 to TRBJ2-1; 10 nucleotides agree with TRBD1. The ends lost 6 bases at V and 0 bases at J; junction bases unmatched: 5. The germline CDR1 and CDR2 sequences are DFQATT and SNEGSKA (reference sequence). The CDR3 spans 15 residues. This CDR3 is CSAIRTGGSYNEQFF. The CDR3, as DNA: TGCAGTGCCATACGGACAGGGGGCTCCTACAATGAGCAGTTCTTC.

V gene TRBV7-3 combines with J gene TRBJ1-1; D is undetermined. CDR1 is SGHTA, CDR2 FQGTGA, per germline. The V and J ends lost 0 bases and 3 bases respectively, with 5 bases between them. The CDR3 runs to 13 residues. The CDR3 reads CASSLTLDTEAFF. The CDR3 DNA is TGTGCCAGCAGCTTAACTCTGGACACTGAAGCTTTCTTT.

The table lists this clonotype with a few counts. The rearrangement links TRBV18 to TRBJ2-7; TRBD2 matches at 12 bases. Germline V lookup: CDR1 KGHSH, CDR2 LQKENI. CDR3 length equals 17 residues. J lost 4 bases, V lost 3 bases, and 10 bases had no gene match. CDR3 nucleotide sequence: TGTGCCAGCTCACCGAGACGACTAGCGGGAGCGGGATACGAGCAGTACTTC. Amino acids: CASSPRRLAGAGYEQYF.

In this sample, this clonotype turned up many times. The rearrangement links TRBV18 to TRBJ2-5, with TRBD1 as a possible D gene (6 bases). Trimming removed 5 bases at V and 2 bases at J, with 12 bases between. Germline CDR1 is KGHSH and CDR2 is LQKENI. This CDR3 contains 14 residues. In nucleotides, the CDR3 is TGTGCCAGCTCAGCCTTAGGGACACAAGAGACCCAGTACTTC. Encoded protein: CASSALGTQETQYF.

Only a few counts were recorded for this clonotype. V is TRBV15 and J is TRBJ2-3; possible D gene TRBD2, 6 bases. The germline V gene encodes CDR1 LNHNV and CDR2 YYDKDF (reference sequence). The CDR3 runs 16 residues. Trimming removed 0 bases at V and 1 base at J, with 11 bases between. The CDR3 DNA is TGTGCCACCAGCAGAGATTTTAGCGGAGGCACAGATACGCAGTATTTT. Protein: CATSRDFSGGTDTQYF.

The sample holds a few counts of this clonotype. V is TRBV6-1 and J is TRBJ2-5, with D uncertain. The CDR3 has 14 amino acids. The V end lost 6 bases, the J end lost 4 bases, and 15 bases lay between the germline ends. From germline, CDR1 is MNHNS and CDR2 SASEGT. CDR3 protein: CASRQTPSRETQYF. Written as DNA, the CDR3 is TGTGCCAGCAGACAGACCCCATCCCGAGAGACCCAGTACTTC.

This clonotype was seen only a few times. The gene calls are TRBV12-3 or TRBV12-4 and TRBJ2-5, with TRBD2 identical over 15 bases. The V gene end was trimmed by 6 bases and the J gene end by 5 bases; junction bases not matched to a gene: 1. This CDR3 has 14 amino acids. The CDR3 region is CASRGTSGRETQYF. The CDR3 DNA is TGTGCCAGCAGGGGGACTAGCGGGAGGGAGACCCAGTACTTC.

This clonotype occurred a few times. This sequence joins TRBV7-6 and TRBJ2-5; D gene uncertain. The V gene lost 1 base and the J gene lost 4 bases, with 10 bases spanning the gap. The germline V gene encodes CDR1 SGHVS and CDR2 FNYEAQ. This CDR3 has 14 amino acids. As DNA, the CDR3 is TGTGCCAGCAGCTTAGGGTCCCGAGGAGAGACCCAGTACTTC. It codes for CASSLGSRGETQYF.

This chain connects TRBV6-2 or TRBV6-3 to TRBJ1-1; D may be TRBD1 (6 bases). Looked up from germline, CDR1 is MNHEY and CDR2 is SVGEGT. The CDR3 spans 14 residues. V lost 0 bases to trimming and J lost 5 bases, with 10 bases between them. CDR3 in amino acids: CASSYSDRPTEAFF. The DNA for the CDR3 is TGTGCCAGCAGTTACTCTGACAGGCCGACTGAAGCTTTCTTT.

The chain is built from TRBV12-3 or TRBV12-4 and TRBJ2-5; D might be TRBD1 (5 bases). V lost 3 bases, J lost 5 bases, and 10 bases lay in between. The CDR3 is made up of 13 amino acids. The CDR3 loop reads CASSLIGAETQYF. In DNA, the CDR3 is TGTGCCAGCAGTTTGATAGGGGCTGAGACCCAGTACTTC.

This clonotype came up a few times. One end of the junction fails to match germline, which may point to a read error. This chain links TRBV3-1 with TRBJ2-1; the D call may be TRBD1 or TRBD2 (5 bases each). Germline loops: CDR1 LGHDT, CDR2 YNNKEL (reference sequence). The CDR3 runs 12 residues. For the CDR3, the DNA is TGTGCCAGCAGCCAAGTGGGGGACGAGCGGTTCTTC. It specifies CASSQVGDERFF.

Details on this clonotype: One end of the junction fails to match germline, which may point to a read error. The genes are TRBV6-5 and TRBJ1-4, with D possibly being TRBD1 (5 bases). The germline CDR1 and CDR2 sequences are MNHEY and SVGAGI. The length of the CDR3 is 16 residues. This CDR3 reads CASSYSGGATSEKLFF. The CDR3 DNA is TGTGCCAGCAGTTACTCTGGGGGTGCAACTAGTGAAAAACTGTTTTTT.

V and J are TRBV4-1 and TRBJ2-2, with 10 bases that match TRBD2. The ends lost 0 bases at V and 9 bases at J; junction bases unmatched: 7. The CDR3 sequence is 16 residues long. The germline CDR1 and CDR2 sequences are MGHRA and YSYEKL. For the CDR3, the DNA is TGCGCCAGCAGCCAAGACGGGACTAGCGCACAGCGGGAGCTGTTTTTT. Translated: CASSQDGTSAQRELFF.

The V gene is TRBV20-1, the J gene TRBJ2-3; TRBD1 is a possible D gene (6 bases). The CDR3 spans 15 residues. The germline gives CDR1 DFQATT, CDR2 SNEGSKA (reference sequence). V was pared by 7 bases and J by 0 bases, with 17 bases between. CDR3 protein: CSVPVRGSSTDTQYF. CDR3 DNA sequence: TGCAGTGTCCCCGTTAGGGGGTCTAGCACAGATACGCAGTATTTT.

The J gene is TRBJ2-5, the V gene TRBV7-3; D is possibly TRBD2 (5 bases). The DNA end is a closer match to TRBJ2-1, so the J assignment may be wrong. The CDR3 spans 13 residues. CDR1 and CDR2 from the germline V gene are SGHTA and FQGTGA. Here the CDR3 reads CASRSPGFNEQFF. CDR3 coding DNA: TGTGCCAGCAGGTCCCCGGGGTTCAATGAGCAGTTCTTC.

About this clonotype itself: The junction does not match germline at one end; this may be a read error. The rearrangement uses TRBV7-7 and TRBJ2-3; 7 bases are a match to TRBD1. There are 15 residues in the CDR3. Germline-derived CDR1 and CDR2 are SSHAT and FNYEAQ (reference sequence). The CDR3 sequence is CASSLTGMSTDTQYF. As DNA, the CDR3 is TGTGCTAGCAGCCTGACAGGGATGAGCACAGATACGCAGTATTTT.

The chain links TRBV7-2 to TRBJ2-2, with D perhaps TRBD1 or TRBD2 (5 bases each). Germline V gives CDR1 SGHTA, CDR2 FQGNSA. Trimming cost V 2 bases and J 7 bases, with 11 bases left between them. The CDR3 runs to 14 residues. CDR3 in DNA: TGTGCCAGCAGCTTATACGAGGGGCTCGGGGAGCTGTTTTTT. Translated: CASSLYEGLGELFF.

This clonotype occurred a few times. The rearrangement uses TRBV27 and TRBJ1-4, with D hard to call. Trimming left V 6 bases short and J 1 base short, with 12 bases between. The CDR3 extends over 15 amino acids. Germline V gene sequence: CDR1 MNHEY, CDR2 SMNVEV (reference sequence). This CDR3 is CASSHRRETNEKLFF. CDR3 DNA sequence: TGTGCCAGCAGCCATCGGAGGGAAACTAATGAAAAACTGTTTTTT.

This clonotype appeared a few times. This rearrangement joins TRBV3-1 to TRBJ2-3; TRBD1 matches 10 bases. Germline-derived CDR1 and CDR2 are LGHDT and YNNKEL (reference sequence). The V segment lost 5 bases and the J segment 4 bases; nucleotides outside the gene matches: 6. The length of the CDR3 is 15 residues. The CDR3 sequence: CASSVGTGVSDTQYF. The CDR3 DNA sequence: TGTGCCAGCAGCGTAGGGACAGGGGTTTCAGATACGCAGTATTTT.

V and J are TRBV5-1 and TRBJ2-1; 8 nucleotides agree with TRBD1. The V gene end was trimmed by 1 base and the J gene end by 3 bases; junction bases not matched to a gene: 9. Germline V gives CDR1 SGHRS, CDR2 YFSETQ. The CDR3 runs 17 residues. DNA for the CDR3: TGCGCCAGCAGCTTGAACTCAGGACAGGGAAACTACAATGAGCAGTTCTTC. It yields the protein CASSLNSGQGNYNEQFF.

The chain couples TRBV11-2 to TRBJ2-1; D may match TRBD1 or TRBD2 (5 bases each). The CDR3 covers 14 residues. Trimming pared 4 bases from V and 7 bases from J, leaving 14 bases between. CDR1 and CDR2 (germline): SGHAT, FQNNGV. For the CDR3, the DNA is TGTGCCAGCAGCTCCCCGGGACGGAGAAATGAGCAGTTCTTC. Its protein is CASSSPGRRNEQFF.

This clonotype occurred a few times. V is TRBV19 and J is TRBJ2-7; D perhaps matches TRBD2 (5 bases). V lost 8 bases and J lost 5, with 10 bases in between. This CDR3 spans 11 amino acids. Germline CDR1 reads LNHDA; CDR2 reads SQIVND (reference sequence). In nucleotides, the CDR3 is TGTGCCAGTGGGAGAGCCCACGAGCAGTACTTC. Protein: CASGRAHEQYF.

The CDR3 DNA reads as TGCGCCAGCAGCCAAGACACGGCGGCGAGAACTGAAGCTTTCTTT. It is translated as CASSQDTAARTEAFF. This chain uses TRBV4-3 with TRBJ1-1, with no clear D. The CDR3 has 15 amino acids. Trimming removed 0 bases at V and 5 bases at J, with 13 bases between. CDR1 and CDR2 (germline): LGHNA, YSLEER.

This clonotype showed up just a few times. V and J are TRBV7-9 and TRBJ2-6, with 9 bases fitting TRBD1. From germline, CDR1 is SEHNR and CDR2 FQNEAQ (reference sequence). The CDR3 has 18 residues. After removal of 5 bases from V and 0 bases from J, the junction contained 8 bases not matched to a gene. CDR3 sequence: CASSPRTGALSGANVLTF. In nucleotides, the CDR3 is TGTGCCAGCAGCCCCCGGACAGGGGCCCTCTCTGGGGCCAACGTCCTGACTTTC.

This clonotype has only a few counts. This rearrangement joins TRBV5-1 to TRBJ2-4; TRBD1 aligns across 10 bases. Unmatched junction bases numbered 1, after V lost 3 bases and J lost 7 bases. This CDR3 has 13 amino acids. Per the germline V gene, CDR1 is SGHRS and CDR2 is YFSETQ. The CDR3 bases are TGCGCCAGCAGCTCGGACAGGGGGAACATTCAGTACTTC. As protein: CASSSDRGNIQYF.

The chain couples TRBV7-9 to TRBJ2-5; D is possibly TRBD1 (6 bases). The germline CDR1 and CDR2 sequences are SEHNR and FQNEAQ (reference sequence). The CDR3 contains 15 residues. The germline V and J ends were trimmed by 2 bases and 2 bases, with 12 bases remaining between them. The CDR3 sequence is CASSLYRADQETQYF. DNA of the CDR3: TGTGCCAGCAGCTTATACAGGGCGGATCAAGAGACCCAGTACTTC.

The chain carries TRBV24-1 and TRBJ2-2; a weak D match, TRBD1 (6 bases). Germline V gives CDR1 KGHDR, CDR2 SFDVKD. This CDR3 contains 16 residues. Trimming cost V 3 bases and J 0 bases, with 10 bases left between them. CDR3 coding DNA: TGTGCCACCAGTGATGCCCGGGACACGAACACCGGGGAGCTGTTTTTT. Its protein is CATSDARDTNTGELFF.